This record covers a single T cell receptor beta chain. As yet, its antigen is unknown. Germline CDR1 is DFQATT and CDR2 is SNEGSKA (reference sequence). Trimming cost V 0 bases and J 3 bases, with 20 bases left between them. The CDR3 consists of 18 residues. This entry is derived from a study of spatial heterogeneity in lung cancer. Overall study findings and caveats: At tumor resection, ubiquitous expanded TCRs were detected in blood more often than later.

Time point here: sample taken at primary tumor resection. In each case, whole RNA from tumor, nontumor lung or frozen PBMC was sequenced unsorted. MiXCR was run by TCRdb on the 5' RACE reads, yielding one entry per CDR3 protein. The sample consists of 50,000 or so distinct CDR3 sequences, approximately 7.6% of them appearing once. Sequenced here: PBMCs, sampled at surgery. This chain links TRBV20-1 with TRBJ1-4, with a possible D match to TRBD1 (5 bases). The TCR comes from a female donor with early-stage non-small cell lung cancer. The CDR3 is CSARDPIATKGSNEKLFF. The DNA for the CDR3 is TGCAGTGCTAGAGATCCGATAGCGACGAAGGGGTCTAATGAAAAACTGTTTTTT.